This passage covers 23 T cell receptor beta chains from one sample sequenced in a study of blood T cell repertoires in COVID-19 (TCRdb year 2020). The library was generated by the immunoSEQ multiplex PCR assay. TCRdb stores this immuneACCESS table with in-frame sequences only. Part of the clones is absent; in the studies checked, under half of the shortfall reflects unresolved V genes, and no reason is known for the rest. The sample contains about 120,000 clones, approximately 90% of them found a single time. Together, the top ten hold about 4.7% of the sample. What was sequenced was peripheral blood. The receptors come from a man in his forties with acute or convalescent COVID-19.

In this sample, this clone turned up a few times. In nucleotides, the CDR3 is TGTGCCAGCAGCCTCTCCGGGTCGACACCCCTCCACTTT. Protein product: CASSLSGSTPLHF. V and J are TRBV7-3 and TRBJ1-6, with unresolved D. The germline V gene encodes CDR1 SGHTA and CDR2 FQGTGA. V was clipped by 5 bases and J by 11 bases, with 13 bases between them. CDR3 length: 13 amino acids.

CDR3 coding DNA: TGCGCCAGCAGCCCTCGACAGGGGAACACTGAAGCTTTCTTT. Translation gives CASSPRQGNTEAFF. The genes are TRBV4-1 and TRBJ1-1; 7 bases agree with TRBD1. The CDR3 runs to 14 residues. V was clipped by 4 bases and J by 1 base; unmatched bases: 3. The germline V gene encodes CDR1 MGHRA and CDR2 YSYEKL.

The chain joins TRBV23-1 to TRBJ2-7; 10 positions match TRBD2. TRBV23-1 is an open reading frame whose function is uncertain. After removal of 0 bases from V and 5 bases from J, the junction contained 10 bases not matched to a gene. CDR3 length: 17 amino acids. CDR3 DNA: TGCGCCAGCAGTCAATCGAACCCTAGCGGGAGCATCGACGAGCAGTACTTC. The encoded protein is CASSQSNPSGSIDEQYF.

The chain carries TRBV2 and TRBJ2-2; a possible D gene is TRBD2 (6 bases). CDR3 length: 18 residues. With 4 bases removed from V and 3 bases from J, the gap between germline ends came to 21 bases. The germline V gene has CDR1 SNHLY and CDR2 FYNNEI. The CDR3 DNA reads as TGTGCCAGCAGTGTAACAATAGCGGAGATTAACGACACCGGGGAGCTGTTTTTT. Translating gives CASSVTIAEINDTGELFF. The variable domain in full, with the rest retrieved from reference TRBV2 and TRBJ2-2, is EPEVTQTPSHQVTQMGQEVILRCVPISNHLYFYWYRQILGQKVEFLVSFYNNEISEKSEIFDDQFSVERPDGSNFTLKIRSTKLEDSAMYFCASSVTIAEINDTGELFFGEGSRLTVL.

This chain links TRBV3-1 (or the pseudogene TRBV3-2) with TRBJ2-7; TRBD2 matches 8 bases. V shed 4 bases, J shed 6 bases, and the junction held 11 bases outside the gene matches. This CDR3 is 15 amino acids long. Germline CDR1 reads LGHDT; CDR2 reads YNNKEL (reference sequence). The CDR3 sequence is CASSPNSGTSREQYF. For the CDR3, the DNA is TGTGCCAGCAGCCCGAATAGCGGGACGAGTCGCGAGCAGTACTTC.

This clone was picked up many times. This chain connects TRBV5-6 to TRBJ2-6; 7 bases map to TRBD1. This CDR3 region has 18 residues. The V gene end was trimmed by 4 bases and the J gene end by 2 bases; junction bases not matched to a gene: 12. CDR1 and CDR2 (germline): SGHDT, YYEEEE. CDR3 sequence reads: CASSPRDRTLPGANVLTF. CDR3 sequence (DNA): TGTGCCAGCAGCCCGAGGGACAGAACTCTACCTGGGGCCAACGTCCTGACTTTC.

J is TRBJ1-1 and V is TRBV30, with D hard to call. Germline lookup yields CDR1 GTSNPN and CDR2 SVGIG (reference sequence). Trimming left V 2 bases short and J 1 base short, with 8 bases between. CDR3 length: 13 amino acids. The CDR3 protein is CAWSLRENTEAFF. CDR3 sequence (DNA): TGTGCCTGGAGTCTCCGGGAGAACACTGAAGCTTTCTTT.

The J gene is TRBJ1-1, the V gene TRBV6-4; D uncertain. The CDR3 extends over 13 amino acids. Germline V CDR1 and CDR2: MRHNA, SNTAGT. Trimming took 0 bases from V and 6 from J, leaving 8 bases between them. The CDR3 protein is CASSDSPGSEAFF. The CDR3 nucleotides read TGTGCCAGCAGTGACTCCCCAGGATCTGAAGCTTTCTTT.

The rearrangement uses TRBV5-1 and TRBJ2-6, with TRBD1 matching 9 bases. Germline CDR1 is SGHRS and CDR2 is YFSETQ. CDR3 length: 18 residues. V shed 4 bases, J shed 0 bases, and the junction held 8 bases outside the gene matches. The CDR3 nucleotides are TGCGCCAGCAGCCGAGGAGGGACAGGGCGCTCTGGGGCCAACGTCCTGACTTTC. It specifies CASSRGGTGRSGANVLTF.

The chain is built from TRBV3-1 (or the pseudogene TRBV3-2) and TRBJ1-2; D not certain. V was clipped by 0 bases and J by 2 bases, with 7 bases between them. The CDR3 runs to 14 residues. The germline V gene encodes CDR1 LGHDT and CDR2 YNNKEL (reference sequence). The CDR3 protein is CASSQDPQNYGYTF. The CDR3 DNA reads TGTGCCAGCAGCCAAGATCCACAGAACTATGGCTACACCTTC.

This clone appeared once. The chain carries TRBV11-2 and TRBJ1-1, with a tentative D call TRBD1 (5 bases). From germline, CDR1 is SGHAT and CDR2 FQNNGV. This CDR3 comprises 13 residues. The V gene lost 5 bases and the J gene lost 1 base, with 8 bases spanning the gap. The CDR3 bases are TGTGCCAGCAGCGTTGACAGGAACACTGAAGCTTTCTTT. Amino acids: CASSVDRNTEAFF.

This clone was detected once. The chain couples TRBV6-5 to TRBJ1-4, with D unresolved. Germline V lookup: CDR1 MNHEY, CDR2 SVGAGI. Trimming took off 2 bases at V and 5 bases at J, with 9 bases between the two ends. The CDR3 consists of 14 residues. In nucleotides, the CDR3 is TGTGCCAGCAGTTACCGGGGTGAAAATGAAAAACTGTTTTTT. Translating gives CASSYRGENEKLFF.

The gene calls are TRBV6-5 and TRBJ1-2; 10 positions match TRBD1. With V trimmed by 0 bases and J by 4 bases, 2 bases remained unmatched. Per the germline V gene, CDR1 is MNHEY and CDR2 is SVGAGI. This CDR3 contains 15 residues. DNA of the CDR3: TGTGCCAGCAGTTACTCACGACAGGGGGCCTATGGCTACACCTTC. Translated, it gives CASSYSRQGAYGYTF.

The chain uses TRBV20-1 and TRBJ2-7; tentative D call: TRBD2 (6 bases). The CDR3 loop spans 15 amino acids. CDR1 is DFQATT and CDR2 is SNEGSKA in the germline V gene (reference sequence). The V end lost 3 bases, the J end lost 7 bases, and 22 bases lay between the germline ends. This CDR3 is CSASESSGTLWEQYF. CDR3 DNA sequence: TGCAGTGCTAGTGAGAGTAGCGGCACCCTGTGGGAGCAGTACTTC.

The chain couples TRBV12-5 to TRBJ2-1; 10 bases agree with TRBD2. There are 17 residues in the CDR3. Trimming took 4 bases from V and 3 from J; bases not matched to a gene: 9. From germline, CDR1 is LGHNT and CDR2 FRNRAP. CDR3 region: CASGSGYLAGVYNEQFF. The CDR3, as DNA: TGTGCTAGTGGTTCCGGGTACCTAGCGGGAGTCTACAATGAGCAGTTCTTC.

This clone was counted a few times. This chain links TRBV10-3 with TRBJ2-1; 9 bases line up with TRBD1. The CDR3 has 17 residues. Germline trimming cut 2 bases from V and 2 bases from J; bases unmatched to any gene: 7. Looked up from germline, CDR1 is ENHRY and CDR2 is SYGVKD. The CDR3 DNA is TGTGCCATCAGTGAGATTATACGGACAGGGGCCTACAATGAGCAGTTCTTC. Residues: CAISEIIRTGAYNEQFF.

The chain is built from TRBV6-6 and TRBJ2-1; tentatively, D is TRBD2 (6 bases). The ends were cut back, 2 bases at V and 5 bases at J, with 16 bases in the middle. Looked up from germline, CDR1 is MNHNY and CDR2 is SVGAGI (reference sequence). The CDR3 consists of 16 residues. This CDR3 reads CASSYPGFGGDNEQFF. As DNA, the CDR3 is TGTGCCAGCAGTTACCCGGGTTTTGGAGGGGACAATGAGCAGTTCTTC.

The CDR3 reads CASSLWASEKLFF. The CDR3 DNA sequence: TGTGCCAGCAGTTTATGGGCAAGTGAAAAACTGTTTTTT. The chain links TRBV27 to TRBJ1-4; D is unclear. The V end lost 1 base, the J end lost 7 bases, and 7 bases lay between the germline ends. The CDR3 sequence is 13 residues long. Germline lookup yields CDR1 MNHEY and CDR2 SMNVEV (reference sequence).

This clone is a singleton in its sample. The chain joins TRBV10-3 to TRBJ1-3; D gene unclear. The V gene's germline CDR1 is ENHRY and CDR2 SYGVKD. V lost 5 bases to trimming and J lost 2 bases, with 10 bases between them. The CDR3 consists of 14 residues. CDR3 nucleotides: TGTGCCATCAGTACCGACATAGCTGGAAACACCATATATTTT. Translated: CAISTDIAGNTIYF.

CDR3 nucleotide sequence: TGTGCCAGCAGCCAAGACCCGGGACTAGTGGGGAGGGACTACGAGCAGTACTTC. Amino acids: CASSQDPGLVGRDYEQYF. The chain links TRBV4-2 to TRBJ2-7; 8 nucleotides match TRBD2. After removal of 0 bases from V and 3 bases from J, the junction contained 13 bases not matched to a gene. Per the germline V gene, CDR1 is LGHNA and CDR2 is YNFKEQ. The CDR3 length is 18 residues.

This sequence joins TRBV7-9 and TRBJ1-1, with 11 bases fitting TRBD1. Germline lookup yields CDR1 SEHNR and CDR2 FQNEAQ (reference sequence). The CDR3 has 16 residues. J gave up 3 bases and V 0 bases, and 3 bases lay outside the gene matches. CDR3 amino acids: CASSLAPGQGDTEAFF. The CDR3 coding sequence is TGTGCCAGCAGCTTAGCTCCGGGACAGGGGGACACTGAAGCTTTCTTT.

This clone is medium-sized by share. This chain connects TRBV7-6 to TRBJ2-7; possibly TRBD2 for D (5 bases). Trimming left V 5 bases short and J 3 bases short, with 8 bases between. This CDR3 spans 12 amino acids. Germline CDR1 is SGHVS and CDR2 is FNYEAQ. The CDR3 bases are TGTGCCAGCAGCGAGGGCGACTACGAGCAGTACTTC. This sequence encodes CASSEGDYEQYF.

This clone was found a few times. J is TRBJ1-5 and V is TRBV6-5; D not resolved. Trimming stripped 7 bases from V and 1 base from J, with 14 bases between. CDR3 length: 15 residues. Per the germline V gene, CDR1 is MNHEY and CDR2 is SVGAGI. Here the CDR3 reads CASTGVGRSNQPQHF. CDR3 nucleotide sequence: TGTGCCAGCACCGGGGTTGGGCGGAGCAATCAGCCCCAGCATTTT.